This TCR beta chain was observed in a study of tumor-infiltrating lymphocytes in primary liver carcinoma. Study in general: Participating patients were men and women between 30 and 69 years old. Tumor staging was T1-T3 N0M0; sizes spanned about 4.2 to 11 cm across.

Unsorted whole blood yielded blood RNA, and germline DNA was extracted as well. In advance of surgery, roughly 4 milliliters of peripheral blood were collected. This clonotype was picked up many times. TCR beta cDNA was prepared out of roughly 450 ng total RNA by means of a constant-region primer. For TCR beta, libraries were produced by three nested multiplex PCR rounds using slightly modified ARM-PCR. TRBV1-TRBV30 forward primers paired with a C-beta reverse primer were used in the first two PCR rounds, which ran about 11 cycles each. From the multiplex PCR reads, TCRdb called clonotypes with MiXCR, one entry per CDR3 protein. The sample has some 180,000 distinct CDR3 sequences; 50% to 75% are singletons. Per germline, CDR1 MNHEY and CDR2 SVGAGI. Trimming left V 0 bases short and J 5 bases short, with 8 bases between. The CDR3 extends over 13 amino acids.

This chain links TRBV6-5 with TRBJ2-7; no reliable D call. The source is a man aged 35-49 years with primary liver carcinoma and hepatitis B virus infection. Sequencing was done on a sample of peripheral blood. CDR3 in DNA: TGTGCCAGCAGTTACTCGAAGGGCCACGAGCAGTACTTC. Amino acids: CASSYSKGHEQYF.